The 2 T cell receptor beta chains below were found in one sample sequenced in a study of T cells in localized non-small cell lung cancer. Sequencing was performed with immunoSEQ multiplex PCR; in TCRdb, only in-frame clones are kept and a portion is missing. The sample includes about 20,000 clones, around 87% of them seen just once. The starting material was PBMCs, obtained before any cancer treatment. These receptors all come from a man between 35 and 75 years old with stage II squamous cell lung carcinoma.

This clone was observed a handful of times. CDR3 protein: CATSRDDRGLFYGYTF. The CDR3 nucleotides are TGTGCCACCAGCAGAGATGACAGGGGGCTCTTCTATGGCTACACCTTC. The chain links TRBV15 to TRBJ1-2; 10 nucleotides agree with TRBD1. Germline V gene sequence: CDR1 LNHNV, CDR2 YYDKDF (reference sequence). V shed 0 bases and J 4 bases; nucleotides not matched to a gene: 5. There are 16 residues in the CDR3.

This clone has a handful of counts. This chain joins TRBV6-1 and TRBJ2-2, with a tentative D call TRBD1 (6 bases). This CDR3 is 15 amino acids long. With 7 bases removed from V and 1 base from J, the gap between germline ends came to 13 bases. Germline values: CDR1 MNHNS, CDR2 SASEGT. The CDR3 protein is CASKAQGQNTGELFF. CDR3 coding DNA: TGTGCCAGCAAGGCCCAGGGACAGAACACCGGGGAGCTGTTTTTT.